Listed below are T cell receptor beta chains from one sample, sequenced in a study of cytomegalovirus exposure and HLA in healthy donors. The repertoire was sequenced with immunoSEQ multiplex PCR; TCRdb's copy has only in-frame clones and lacks some. The sample data list roughly 70,000 clones. The sequenced sample consisted of PBMCs. The receptors originated from a female donor in good health and CMV-seropositive. CDR3s leave out the opening cysteine and the closing phenylalanine or tryptophan. Fields, in order: CDR3 length, D gene, V gene, J gene, CDR3 protein. The D gene is left open where the match is weak.

>15|TRBD2|TRBV19|TRBJ2-1
ASRRTSGVYTYNEQF
>14|TRBD2|TRBV4-1|TRBJ2-1
ASSQPSSGGWNEQF
>15|-|TRBV28|TRBJ1-5
ASSFRQALQSNQPQH
>15|-|TRBV11-3|TRBJ2-3
ASSPPLGGGAEDTQY
>11|-|TRBV10-2|TRBJ1-6
ASRDIDNSPLH
>13|-|TRBV9|TRBJ1-3
ASSATGSSGNTIY
>11|-|TRBV30|TRBJ2-1
AWSGLLDNEQF
>14|TRBD1|TRBV7-8|TRBJ1-6
ASSVDRGVFNSPLH
>11|-|TRBV30|TRBJ1-5
AWSGQSNQPQH
>9|-|TRBV9|TRBJ1-2
ASSNSRGYT
>14|-|TRBV30|TRBJ1-3
AWTLYGSSSGNTIY
>11|-|TRBV7-8|TRBJ2-7
ASSRNAAYEQY
>13|-|TRBV19|TRBJ1-5
ASTSGRGPNQPQH
>12|-|TRBV7-9|TRBJ2-7
ASSRGTGIYEQY
>11|-|TRBV28|TRBJ2-7
ASSETSSVEQY
>13|TRBD2|TRBV9|TRBJ2-1
ASSVDSGGYNEQF
>14|-|TRBV7-2|TRBJ1-1
ASSLGGPGVVTEAF
>9|-|TRBV6-6|TRBJ2-2
ASGPPGELF
>13|TRBD1|TRBV10-3|TRBJ2-7
AISGTGGSSYEQY
>10|-|TRBV19|TRBJ2-1
ASKRGYNEQF
>14|-|TRBV29-1|TRBJ2-2
SVGVGGGQNTGELF
>11|-|TRBV6-5|TRBJ1-2
ASSHGQFYGYT
>13|-|TRBV11-2|TRBJ1-5
ASNVRIRGTQPQH
>14|TRBD2|TRBV7-9|TRBJ2-7
ASSSAGTSGGWEQY
>9|-|TRBV29-1|TRBJ2-7
SGYRDNEQY
>12|-|TRBV6-5|TRBJ2-6
ASSSRSGANVLT
>16|TRBD2|TRBV27|TRBJ2-1
ASSLGTSGTVAYNEQF
>10|-|TRBV19|TRBJ1-5
ASRGQNQPQH
>12|-|TRBV7-2|TRBJ2-1
ASSFGGSYNEQF
>14|TRBD2|TRBV4-1|TRBJ2-7
ASSNNAGGLRNEQY
>12|TRBD1|TRBV19|TRBJ1-4
ASSIRDRVEKLF
>14|TRBD1|TRBV25-1|TRBJ2-4
ASHRGSGQDKNIQY
>12|TRBD2|TRBV5-1|TRBJ2-7
ASRSGTSGYEQY
>13|-|TRBV5-6|TRBJ2-1
ASSPGVSSYNEQF
>12|TRBD1|TRBV4-3|TRBJ1-1
ASSQDRDLLEAF
>13|-|TRBV6-6|TRBJ2-5
ASSLGGGGQETQY
>14|-|TRBV7-2|TRBJ2-1
ASSLVRGLNYNEQF
>13|TRBD1|TRBV9|TRBJ1-2
ASSPTTQGSYGYT
>14|-|TRBV6-6|TRBJ1-5
ASSYSGLGGGEAQH
>12|-|TRBV6-4|TRBJ1-1
ASSQGSRGTEAF
>12|-|TRBV19|TRBJ1-5
ASKDSYSNQPQH
>13|TRBD2|TRBV6-1|TRBJ2-1
ASRTTSGRWNEQF
>12|-|TRBV29-1|TRBJ2-2
SVPGSKNTGELF
>13|TRBD1|TRBV6-5|TRBJ1-4
ASSNDRGPNEKLF
>12|-|TRBV7-2|TRBJ2-7
ASSLGVLSYEQY
>10|-|TRBV9|TRBJ2-7
ASSSRGHEQY
>13|-|TRBV27|TRBJ2-7
ASSSPRGSTYEQY
>12|-|TRBV14|TRBJ1-3
ASRGQASGNTIY
>11|-|TRBV28|TRBJ1-2
ASSSGVYHGYT
>14|-|TRBV18|TRBJ2-2
ASSPSLAPNTGELF
>14|TRBD1|TRBV28|TRBJ2-6
ASSPPTGAGANVLT
>14|TRBD2|TRBV6-1|TRBJ2-1
ASSEVDGGGYNEQF
>12|-|TRBV9|TRBJ2-3
ASSVGPRIDTQY